One T cell receptor beta chain is described in this entry. Its antigen is unidentified. This sample was included in a study of shared clonotypes between healthy human individuals. Study-level points and caveats: Genetic and exposure-history diversity was limited by the few donors. Among the subsets, naive ones generally showed larger estimated richness than memory ones.

The germline gives CDR1 SGDLS, CDR2 YYNGEE. Trimming at V came to 0 bases and at J to 5 bases, leaving 2 bases not matched to a gene. This CDR3 has 15 amino acids. Terminally differentiated effector memory CD45RA+ cells were left out of the naive CD8 fraction, which was CD45RO-negative and positively selected for CCR7. At the deep level, the assay was run. Clones were sequenced by immunoSEQ multiplex PCR, and TCRdb holds only the in-frame ones, with some missing. The sample carries about 2.1 million clones, just over 90% recorded once. The sample comprised naive CD8+ T cells from PBMCs. The sequence derives from a man aged 18 to 30 in good health. Some clones in this sample may be carry-over from other donors' samples. This chain connects TRBV9 to TRBJ2-1; TRBD2 matches at 10 bases. CDR3 loop: CASSVDTSGNNEQFF. In nucleotides, the CDR3 is TGTGCCAGCAGCGTAGATACTAGCGGGAACAATGAGCAGTTCTTC.